Here is one TCR beta chain with its context. Antigen specificity is unknown. Documented time point: patch test 2, 6 weeks after DPC sensitization. Treatment meaning: therapeutic diphenylcyclopropenone sensitization with weekly scalp DPC. These data originate in a study of human T cells and chemical hapten exposure. CDR3 size: 16 residues. Germline V gives CDR1 WSHSY, CDR2 SAAADI. V shed 3 bases and J 3 bases; nucleotides not matched to a gene: 5. Points from the study as a whole: TCRs whose frequency exceeded 1 in 1000 remained the same following DPC sensitization. PT1 expanded TCR numbers tracked positively with patch test score.

Using its own MiXCR run on the RACE reads, TCRdb lists one record per CDR3 protein. Among 80,000 to 95,000 distinct CDR3 sequences, approximately 9.9% were seen once, and the ten largest hold over 2%. The genes are TRBV10-2 and TRBJ2-5; TRBD2 agrees at 12 bases. The material was whole blood, obtained in connection with sensitization to the hapten diphenylcyclopropenone (DPC). The receptor comes from a man in his forties with alopecia areata. Some clones in this sample may be carry-over from other donors' samples. The CDR3 nucleotides are TGCGCCAGCAGTGAACTAGCGGGAGGTTGGGAAGAGACCCAGTACTTC. Residues: CASSELAGGWEETQYF.